This T cell receptor (beta chain) came from a study of OX40 agonist ivuxolimab in advanced cancers. Study details: A partial response was reached by three patients: one with hepatocellular carcinoma and two with cutaneous melanoma.

Germline lookup yields CDR1 GTSNPN and CDR2 SVGIG (reference sequence). After removal of 5 bases from V and 3 bases from J, the junction contained 4 bases not matched to a gene. The CDR3 loop spans 14 amino acids. Study results and caveats: Some patients who did not respond also had low normalized T-cell clonal expansion. Within 6 weeks, CD4+ and CD8+ blood T cells expanded clonally at 0.1 to 3.0 mg/kg. The average count of expanded clones was higher among CD8+ T cells than among CD4+.

This clone was detected once. The antigen remains unidentified. Some clones are missing from TCRdb's copy, which holds only in-frame ones; the method was immunoSEQ multiplex PCR. This table holds more than 40,000 clones, 75% to 90% found once. The material sequenced was CD4+ or CD8+ T cells sorted from blood, taken in a trial of the OX40 agonist ivuxolimab. This clonotype was sampled from an adult with an advanced solid tumor such as melanoma, head and neck, liver or kidney cancer. The chain joins TRBV30 to TRBJ1-4; 9 bases map to TRBD1. The CDR3 spells CAWGTGMSNEKLFF. CDR3 coding DNA: TGTGCCTGGGGGACAGGGATGTCTAATGAAAAACTGTTTTTT. Using reference TRBV30 and TRBJ1-4 for the parts outside the CDR3, the full variable domain is SQTIHQWPATLVQPVGSPLSLECTVEGTSNPNLYWYRQAAGRGLQLLFYSVGIGQISSEVPQNLSASRPQDRQFILSSKKLLLSDSGFYLCAWGTGMSNEKLFFGSGTQLSVL.